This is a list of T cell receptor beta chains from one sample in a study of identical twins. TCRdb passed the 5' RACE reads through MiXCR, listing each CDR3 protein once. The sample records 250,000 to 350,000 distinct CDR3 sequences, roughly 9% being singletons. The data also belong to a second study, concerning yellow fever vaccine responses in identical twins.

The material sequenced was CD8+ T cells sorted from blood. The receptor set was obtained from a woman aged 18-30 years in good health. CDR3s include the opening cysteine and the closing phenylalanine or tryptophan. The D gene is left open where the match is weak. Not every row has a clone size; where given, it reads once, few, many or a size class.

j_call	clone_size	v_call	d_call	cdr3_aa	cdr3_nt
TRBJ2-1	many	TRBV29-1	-	CSSDRPTYNEQFF	TGCAGCTCCGACAGGCCTACCTACAATGAGCAGTTCTTC
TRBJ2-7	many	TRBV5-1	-	CASSFAPRYEQYF	TGCGCCAGCAGCTTTGCTCCGCGCTACGAGCAGTACTTC
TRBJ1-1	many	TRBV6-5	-	CASSYRQENTEAFF	TGTGCCAGCAGTTACCGACAGGAGAACACTGAAGCTTTCTTT
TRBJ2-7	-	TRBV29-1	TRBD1	CSARTGSGHEQYF	TGCAGCGCCCGGACAGGGTCGGGGCACGAGCAGTACTTC
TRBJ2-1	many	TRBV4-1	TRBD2	CASSQVGGDYGHEQFF	TGCGCCAGCAGCCAAGTTGGCGGGGACTACGGACATGAGCAGTTCTTC
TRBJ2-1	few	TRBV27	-	CASSHRVADNEQFF	TGTGCCAGCAGCCACAGGGTCGCGGACAATGAGCAGTTCTTC
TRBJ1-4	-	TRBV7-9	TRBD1	CASSLAGTEAEKLFF	TGTGCCAGCAGCTTGGCCGGGACAGAGGCAGAAAAACTGTTTTTT
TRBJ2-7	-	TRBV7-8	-	CASSSGPLYEQYF	TGTGCCAGCAGCTCCGGACCACTCTACGAGCAGTACTTC
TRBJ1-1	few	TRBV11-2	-	CASSNQGYPEAFF	TGTGCCAGCAGCAATCAGGGTTATCCTGAAGCTTTCTTT
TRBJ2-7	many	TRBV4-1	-	CASSQDRGETYEQYF	TGCGCCAGCAGCCAAGATCGTGGGGAAACCTACGAGCAGTACTTC
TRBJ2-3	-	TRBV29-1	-	CSADRTNTDTQYF	TGCAGTGCCGACAGGACAAACACAGATACGCAGTATTTT
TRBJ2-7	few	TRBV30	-	CAWSVEVYEQYF	TGTGCCTGGAGTGTAGAGGTGTACGAGCAGTACTTC
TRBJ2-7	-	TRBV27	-	CASSLDRIGEQYF	TGTGCCAGCAGTCTCGACAGGATCGGCGAGCAGTACTTC
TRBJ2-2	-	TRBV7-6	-	CASSGQSHFTGELFF	TGTGCCAGCAGCGGGCAATCTCATTTCACCGGGGAGCTGTTTTTT
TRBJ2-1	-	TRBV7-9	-	CASRDSVFNEQFF	TGTGCCAGCAGAGACTCGGTATTCAATGAGCAGTTCTTC
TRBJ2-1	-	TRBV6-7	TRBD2	CASSYSASGGHSYNEQFF	TGTGCCAGCAGTTACTCGGCTAGCGGGGGCCACTCCTACAATGAGCAGTTCTTC
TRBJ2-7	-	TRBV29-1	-	CSVEGSDEQYF	TGCAGCGTTGAAGGAAGCGACGAGCAGTACTTC
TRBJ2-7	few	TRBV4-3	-	CASSQDRIAIYEQYF	TGCGCCAGCAGCCAAGATCGAATAGCAATATACGAGCAGTACTTC
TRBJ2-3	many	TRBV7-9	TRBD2	CASSATGLASDTQYF	TGTGCCAGCAGCGCCACCGGACTAGCCTCAGATACGCAGTATTTT
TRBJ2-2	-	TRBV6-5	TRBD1	CASSYLGQGATGELFF	TGTGCCAGCAGTTATCTAGGACAGGGGGCTACCGGGGAGCTGTTTTTT
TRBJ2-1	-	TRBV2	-	CASSTPGTGYNEQFF	TGTGCCAGCAGTACCCCCGGGACTGGATACAATGAGCAGTTCTTC
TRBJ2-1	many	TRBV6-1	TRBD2	CASREGLNPNEQFF	TGTGCCAGTCGGGAGGGACTTAATCCCAATGAGCAGTTCTTC
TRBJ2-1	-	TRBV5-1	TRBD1	CATRGFRDRVWEQFF	TGCGCCACCCGAGGTTTCCGGGACAGGGTTTGGGAGCAGTTCTTC
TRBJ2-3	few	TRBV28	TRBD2	CASSPGGPNLSTDTQYF	TGTGCCAGCAGTCCGGGGGGGCCAAACCTTAGCACAGATACGCAGTATTTT
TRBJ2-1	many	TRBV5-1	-	CASSHGLGNEQFF	TGCGCCAGCAGCCACGGTTTGGGGAATGAGCAGTTCTTC
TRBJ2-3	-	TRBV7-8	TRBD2	CASSLVLAPRTDTQYF	TGTGCCAGCAGCTTAGTACTAGCGCCCCGCACAGATACGCAGTATTTT
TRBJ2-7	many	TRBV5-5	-	CASSLDSLSYEQYF	TGTGCCAGCAGCCTGGACAGTCTCTCCTACGAGCAGTACTTC
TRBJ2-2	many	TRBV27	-	CASSFIPWSTGEDGELFF	TGTGCCAGCAGTTTTATTCCGTGGTCCACAGGGGAGGACGGGGAGCTGTTTTTT
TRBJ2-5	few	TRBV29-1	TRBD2	CSVEDSAGGPETQYF	TGCAGCGTTGAAGATTCAGCGGGGGGGCCCGAGACCCAGTACTTC
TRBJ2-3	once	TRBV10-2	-	CAILDSDTQYF	TGCGCCATTCTCGACTCTGATACGCAGTATTTT
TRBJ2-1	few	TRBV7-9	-	CASSHWPLVEQFF	TGTGCCAGCAGCCACTGGCCTCTAGTTGAGCAGTTCTTC
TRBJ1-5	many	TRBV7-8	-	CASSLATGDQPQHF	TGTGCCAGCAGCTTAGCTACGGGGGACCAGCCCCAGCATTTT
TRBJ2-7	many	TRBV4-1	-	CASSQAPGGSYEQYF	TGCGCCAGCAGCCAAGCGCCCGGGGGCTCCTACGAGCAGTACTTC
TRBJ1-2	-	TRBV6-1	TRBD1	CASSEDPDRQVYGYTF	TGTGCCAGCAGTGAAGACCCGGACAGGCAAGTCTATGGCTACACCTTC
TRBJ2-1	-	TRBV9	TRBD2	CASSPRAGGPGHNEQFF	TGTGCCAGCAGCCCCCGGGCGGGAGGGCCGGGGCACAATGAGCAGTTCTTC
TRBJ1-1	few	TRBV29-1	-	CSVEPGQRNTEAFF	TGCAGCGTTGAACCCGGACAGAGGAACACTGAAGCTTTCTTT
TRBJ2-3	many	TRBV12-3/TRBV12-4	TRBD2	CASSSSGGPDTQYF	TGTGCCAGCAGTTCAAGCGGGGGGCCAGATACGCAGTATTTT
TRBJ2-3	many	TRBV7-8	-	CASSLELGHTDTQYF	TGTGCCAGCAGCTTAGAGCTGGGCCACACAGATACGCAGTATTTT
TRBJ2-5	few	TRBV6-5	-	CASSYSTGVETQYF	TGTGCCAGCAGTTACTCGACCGGGGTAGAGACCCAGTACTTC
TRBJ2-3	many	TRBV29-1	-	CSVEVNTQYF	TGCAGCGTTGAGGTGAATACGCAGTATTTT
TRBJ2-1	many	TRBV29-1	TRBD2	CSVEDSGGLHNEQFF	TGCAGCGTTGAAGATAGCGGGGGGCTGCACAATGAGCAGTTCTTC
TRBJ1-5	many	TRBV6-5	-	CASSYVPGHGIDQPQHF	TGTGCCAGCAGTTACGTCCCGGGACACGGGATTGATCAGCCCCAGCATTTT